This T cell receptor (beta chain) derives from a study of T-cell memory formation after mild COVID-19. The study, taken as a whole, reports: CD4/CD8 balance characterized clones contracting day 15 to 85, and CD4+ skew characterized later expanders. Some responding clones appeared in pre-infection memory, suggesting cross-reactive memory joined. Among CD4+ contracting clones, most were CM and EM, and CD8+ ones EMRA.

The germline V and J ends were trimmed by 3 bases and 2 bases, with 12 bases remaining between them. The CDR3 is 15 amino acids. In this sample, this clonotype turned up a few times. The antigen remains unidentified. TCRdb processed the 5' RACE reads anew with MiXCR; each CDR3 protein has one entry. The repertoire has some 200,000 distinct CDR3 sequences, around 21% of them found once; the top ten carry about 21%. The clonotype originates from an adult woman who had mild COVID-19 (a few samples of this study predate the infection). Cell type and time point are not known. The material sequenced was PBMCs or a T cell subset sorted from them (not recorded which). The rearrangement links TRBV12-3 or TRBV12-4 to TRBJ2-3; D may be TRBD2 (6 bases). CDR3 protein: CASSFSGENTDTQYF. The CDR3 DNA reads TGTGCCAGCAGTTTCTCGGGGGAGAACACAGATACGCAGTATTTT.